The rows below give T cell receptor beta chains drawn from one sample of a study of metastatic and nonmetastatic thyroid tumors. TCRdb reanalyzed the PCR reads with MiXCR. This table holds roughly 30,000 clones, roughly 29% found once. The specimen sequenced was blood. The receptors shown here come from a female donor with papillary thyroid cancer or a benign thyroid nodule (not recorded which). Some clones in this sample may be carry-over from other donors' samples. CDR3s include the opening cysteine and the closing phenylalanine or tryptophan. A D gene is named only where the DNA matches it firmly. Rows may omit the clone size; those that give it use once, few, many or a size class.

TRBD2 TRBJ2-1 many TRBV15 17 CATSRDGREGGFYEQFF TGTGCCACCAGCAGAGATGGGCGGGAGGGGGGTTTCTATGAGCAGTTCTTC
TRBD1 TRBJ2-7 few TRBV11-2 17 CASSSDRTGDKPYEQYF TGTGCCAGCAGCTCGGACCGAACAGGGGACAAGCCCTACGAGCAGTACTTC
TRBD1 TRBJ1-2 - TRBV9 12 CASSALPKDRTF TGTGCCAGCAGCGCGCTACCTAAGGACAGGACCTTC
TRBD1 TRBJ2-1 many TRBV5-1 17 CASSLSPLDRPYNEQFF TGCGCCAGCAGCTTGAGCCCCTTGGACAGGCCCTACAATGAGCAGTTCTTC
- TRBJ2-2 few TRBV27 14 CANSFAGWGGELFF TGTGCCAACAGTTTTGCGGGGTGGGGCGGGGAGCTGTTTTTT
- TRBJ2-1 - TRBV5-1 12 CASRGRLDEQFF TGCGCCAGCAGGGGCAGGTTGGATGAGCAGTTCTTC
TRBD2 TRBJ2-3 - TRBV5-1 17 CASSLGASGRSPDTQYF TGCGCCAGCAGCTTGGGGGCTAGCGGGAGATCTCCAGATACGCAGTATTTT
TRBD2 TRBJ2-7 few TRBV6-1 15 CASSRGGGGSYEQYF TGTGCCAGCAGCCGCGGGGGGGGAGGGTCCTACGAGCAGTACTTC
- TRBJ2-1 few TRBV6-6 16 CASSYSGGTSYNEQFF TGTGCCAGCAGTTACTCCGGCGGCACCTCCTACAATGAGCAGTTCTTC
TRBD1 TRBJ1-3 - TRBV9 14 CASSRDSSGNTIYF TGTGCCAGCAGCCGGGACAGCTCTGGAAACACCATATATTTT
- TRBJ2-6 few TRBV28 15 CSSTLNRAGANVLTF TGTTCCAGCACCTTGAACAGGGCTGGGGCCAACGTCCTGACTTTC
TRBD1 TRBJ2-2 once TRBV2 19 CASSKHAGTGTANTGELFF TGTGCCAGCAGTAAACACGCGGGGACAGGGACTGCGAACACCGGGGAGCTGTTTTTT
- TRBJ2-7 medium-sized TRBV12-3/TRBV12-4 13 CASRKGGLGEQYF TGTGCCAGCAGAAAGGGGGGTTTAGGGGAGCAGTACTTC
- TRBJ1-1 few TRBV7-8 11 CASREIGEAFF TGTGCCAGCAGGGAGATCGGTGAAGCTTTCTTT
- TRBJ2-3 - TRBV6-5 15 CASSYLVSSTDTQYF TGTGCCAGCAGTTACTTAGTCTCTAGCACAGATACGCAGTATTTT
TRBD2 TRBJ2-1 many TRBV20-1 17 CSASLGLAGGPGSEQFF TGCAGTGCTTCGCTGGGACTAGCGGGAGGGCCGGGTAGTGAGCAGTTCTTC
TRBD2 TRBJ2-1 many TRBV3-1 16 CASSPTLAGGTNEQFF TGTGCCAGCAGCCCAACTCTAGCGGGAGGAACCAATGAGCAGTTCTTC
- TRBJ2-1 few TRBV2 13 CAGEGGVDNEQFF TGTGCCGGGGAGGGGGGAGTAGACAATGAGCAGTTCTTC
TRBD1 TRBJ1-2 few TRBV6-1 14 CASSEAGTAYGYTF TGTGCCAGCAGTGAAGCCGGGACAGCCTATGGCTACACCTTC
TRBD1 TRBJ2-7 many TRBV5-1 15 CASSLQGAGGYEQYF TGCGCCAGCAGCTTACAGGGGGCCGGCGGCTACGAGCAGTACTTC
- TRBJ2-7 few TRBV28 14 CASSFSKTSYEQYF TGTGCCAGCAGTTTCTCAAAAACTTCCTACGAGCAGTACTTC
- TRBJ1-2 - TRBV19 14 CASSIPAAGDGYTF TGTGCCAGTAGTATTCCGGCGGCAGGGGATGGCTACACCTTC
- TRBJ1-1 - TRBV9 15 CASSVEGSQGTEAFF TGTGCCAGCAGCGTAGAAGGGTCCCAGGGAACTGAAGCTTTCTTT
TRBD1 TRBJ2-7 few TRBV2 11 CASGQEYEQYF TGTGCCAGCGGACAGGAGTACGAGCAGTACTTC
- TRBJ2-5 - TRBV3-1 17 CASSPRGGGSSQETQYF TGTGCCAGCAGCCCGAGGGGGGGCGGGAGCTCTCAAGAGACCCAGTACTTC
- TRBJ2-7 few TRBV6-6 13 CASSLFDSYEQYF TGTGCCAGCAGCTTATTCGACAGCTACGAGCAGTACTTC
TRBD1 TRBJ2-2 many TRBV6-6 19 CASTGARTGTGPNTGELFF TGTGCCAGCACCGGCGCCAGGACAGGGACGGGGCCGAACACCGGGGAGCTGTTTTTT
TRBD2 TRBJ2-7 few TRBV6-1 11 CASSISSGEYF TGTGCCAGCAGTATTTCCAGCGGGGAGTACTTC
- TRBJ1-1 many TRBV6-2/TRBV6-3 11 CASSWGTEAFF TGTGCCAGCAGTTGGGGAACTGAAGCTTTCTTT
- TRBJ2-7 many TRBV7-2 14 CASSLVDTSYEQYF TGTGCCAGCAGCTTAGTCGACACATCCTACGAGCAGTACTTC
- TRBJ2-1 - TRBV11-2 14 CASSSARERIEQFF TGTGCCAGCAGCTCGGCGAGGGAACGGATTGAGCAGTTCTTC
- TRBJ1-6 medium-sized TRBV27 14 CASSLGHNNSPLHF TGTGCCAGCAGTTTAGGGCATAATAATTCACCCCTCCACTTT
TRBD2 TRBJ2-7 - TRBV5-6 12 CASSRTSTEQYF TGTGCCAGCAGCCGGACTAGCACCGAGCAGTACTTC
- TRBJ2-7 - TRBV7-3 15 CASSLSGGTAYEQYF TGTGCCAGCAGCTTAAGTGGTGGCACAGCCTACGAGCAGTACTTC
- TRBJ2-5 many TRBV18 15 CASSPYVEGEETQYF TGTGCCAGCTCACCATACGTCGAGGGTGAAGAGACCCAGTACTTC
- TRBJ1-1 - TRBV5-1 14 CASSLIGVGTEAFF TGCGCCAGCAGCTTGATTGGGGTTGGTACTGAAGCTTTCTTT